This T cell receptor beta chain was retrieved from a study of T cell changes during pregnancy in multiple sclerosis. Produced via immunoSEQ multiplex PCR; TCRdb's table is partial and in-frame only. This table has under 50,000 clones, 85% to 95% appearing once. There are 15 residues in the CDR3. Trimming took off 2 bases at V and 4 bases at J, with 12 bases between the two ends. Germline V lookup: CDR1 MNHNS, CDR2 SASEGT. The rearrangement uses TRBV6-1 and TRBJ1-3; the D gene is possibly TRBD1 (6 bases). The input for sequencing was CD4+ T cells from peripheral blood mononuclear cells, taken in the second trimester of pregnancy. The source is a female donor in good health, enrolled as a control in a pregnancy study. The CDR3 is CASSEYRAQGNTIYF. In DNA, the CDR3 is TGTGCCAGCAGTGAATACAGGGCCCAAGGAAACACCATATATTTT.